This TCR beta chain stems from a study of T cells in localized non-small cell lung cancer. Germline values: CDR1 MGHDK, CDR2 SYGVNS. CDR3 size: 13 residues. V shed 1 base and J shed 7 bases, with 8 bases lying between them. The data were produced by immunoSEQ multiplex PCR, yet TCRdb's version contains in-frame clones alone and is incomplete. This sample carries around 29,000 clones, around 92% of them seen once, and the ten largest clones take about 4.4%. The sequenced sample was peripheral blood mononuclear cells, obtained before any cancer treatment. This chain connects TRBV25-1 to TRBJ1-5; D perhaps matches TRBD1 (6 bases). The receptor comes from a woman aged 35 to 70 with stage III lung adenocarcinoma. The CDR3 is CASSESGAQPQHF. The DNA for the CDR3 is TGTGCCAGCAGTGAATCAGGGGCGCAGCCCCAGCATTTT.